This T cell receptor beta chain was retrieved from a study of T cells in Graves' hyperthyroidism and ophthalmopathy. This CDR3 is 14 amino acids long. Germline loops: CDR1 LNHDA, CDR2 SQIVND (reference sequence). V lost 1 base, J lost 1 base, and 7 bases lay in between. This clonotype was seen ten or more times. Template material for amplifying TCR beta CDR3 regions consisted of RNA transcripts. Carried out on the TCR CDR3, a first-round RT-PCR used the HTBI primer set. TCRdb used MiXCR to reprocess the multiplex PCR reads, holding one entry per CDR3 protein. This table holds around 280,000 distinct CDR3 sequences, roughly 13% found once.

The chain uses TRBV19 and TRBJ1-1; D remains unclear. The TCR was taken from a woman aged 40 to 50 with Graves' hyperthyroidism. Sequenced sample: blood. CDR3 residues: CASSIVQTNTEAFF. CDR3 in DNA: TGTGCCAGTAGTATAGTACAGACGAACACTGAAGCTTTCTTT.